The 20 T cell receptor beta chains below all came from one sample that was sequenced in a study of cytomegalovirus exposure and HLA in healthy donors. PCR involved 60 Vbeta and 13 Jbeta primers. Assay: immunoSEQ multiplex PCR; the TCRdb copy retains only in-frame clones and omits some. Its clone listing holds 200,000 to 250,000 clones. Material: PBMCs. These receptors came from a girl aged 2-10 years in good health and CMV-seropositive.

Notes on this clone: This specimen includes other DNA sequences encoding the same CDR3. This rearrangement joins TRBV5-6 to TRBJ2-3; 8 bases are a match to TRBD2. The ends lost 0 bases at V and 2 bases at J; junction bases unmatched: 11. The CDR3 totals 18 residues. Germline-derived CDR1 and CDR2 are SGHDT and YYEEEE. CDR3 in DNA: TGTGCCAGCAGCTTGGTTTTTTCGACTAGCGCCCACACAGATACGCAGTATTTT. Amino acids: CASSLVFSTSAHTDTQYF.

V gene TRBV5-4 combines with J gene TRBJ2-7; D not resolved. Germline values: CDR1 SGHNT, CDR2 YYREEE (reference sequence). This CDR3 spans 9 amino acids. Trimming shortened V by 9 bases and J by 4 bases, and 5 bases separated the two germline ends. The CDR3 region is CANQYEQYF. DNA for the CDR3: TGTGCCAACCAGTACGAGCAGTACTTC.

The gene calls are TRBV21-1 and TRBJ1-2. TRBV21-1 is described as a pseudogene. The CDR3 spans 17 residues. The CDR3 here is CARPKSHRGKAKYGYTF. In nucleotides, the CDR3 is TGTGCCAGGCCGAAGAGTCATCGGGGGAAGGCCAAGTATGGCTACACCTTC.

This chain links TRBV2 with TRBJ2-1; D might be TRBD2 (6 bases). There are 15 residues in the CDR3. The V and J ends lost 6 bases and 0 bases respectively, with 12 bases between them. In germline, CDR1 is SNHLY, CDR2 FYNNEI. The CDR3 sequence is CASRGTSSSYNEQFF. CDR3 nucleotides: TGTGCCAGCAGGGGGACTTCGAGCTCCTACAATGAGCAGTTCTTC.

The genes are TRBV18 and TRBJ2-7; perhaps TRBD2 as D (5 bases). The V end was cut by 6 bases, the J end by 6 bases, with 18 bases between. The germline gives CDR1 KGHSH, CDR2 LQKENI. This CDR3 comprises 14 residues. CDR3 DNA: TGTGCCAGCTCCCGACTCGAAAAGGCGGGCGAGCAGTACTTC. This codes for CASSRLEKAGEQYF.

On this clone itself: Germline and junction disagree at one end, which may indicate a read error. This chain joins TRBV5-1 and TRBJ2-6; 9 nucleotides align to TRBD1. The CDR3 has 21 amino acids. Germline V gene lookup returns CDR1 SGHRS and CDR2 YFSETQ. CDR3 in DNA: TGCGCCAGCAGCCGGACTAGGATCGGGACAGGGACCCGGTCTGAGGCCAACGTCCTGACTTTC. It specifies CASSRTRIGTGTRSEANVLTF.

CDR3: CASGPNNPGLAGVGNEQFF. The CDR3 region has the DNA TGTGCTAGTGGCCCAAATAACCCGGGACTAGCGGGAGTAGGGAATGAGCAGTTCTTC. The rearrangement joins TRBV12-5 to TRBJ2-1; 14 nucleotides line up with TRBD2. The length of the CDR3 is 19 residues. Germline trimming cut 6 bases from V and 7 bases from J; bases unmatched to any gene: 17. CDR1 is LGHNT, CDR2 FRNRAP, per germline.

Comment on this clone: Other DNA sequences in the same sample also yield this CDR3. The rearrangement joins TRBV5-5 to TRBJ1-1, with TRBD1 as a possible D gene (5 bases). The germline CDR1 and CDR2 sequences are SGHKS and YYEKEE (reference sequence). CDR3 length equals 14 residues. The germline V and J ends were trimmed by 2 bases and 5 bases, with 13 bases remaining between them. CDR3 DNA: TGTGCCAGCAGCTTTGGAATAGGGGATACTGAAGCTTTCTTT. Its protein product is CASSFGIGDTEAFF.

V usage is TRBV30 and J usage is TRBJ2-1; 9 bases are a match to TRBD2. Trimming cost V 0 bases and J 1 base; bases outside gene matches: 4. Looked up from germline, CDR1 is GTSNPN and CDR2 is SVGIG (reference sequence). The CDR3 totals 16 residues. The CDR3 sequence is CAWSVLSGRSYNEQFF. Here the CDR3 DNA reads TGTGCCTGGAGTGTCCTAAGCGGGAGGTCCTACAATGAGCAGTTCTTC. Full variable domain (outside the CDR3, taken from reference TRBV30 and TRBJ2-1): SQTIHQWPATLVQPVGSPLSLECTVEGTSNPNLYWYRQAAGRGLQLLFYSVGIGQISSEVPQNLSASRPQDRQFILSSKKLLLSDSGFYLCAWSVLSGRSYNEQFFGPGTRLTVL.

The chain recombines TRBV14 with TRBJ2-2; D possibly corresponds to TRBD2 (6 bases). Germline V gives CDR1 SGHDN, CDR2 FVKESK. The V gene lost 4 bases and the J gene lost 6 bases, with 21 bases spanning the gap. CDR3 length equals 17 residues. The CDR3 bases are TGTGCCAGCAGCCTAGCGGCTCTGGGTTTAGGCGCCGGGGAGCTGTTTTTT. Translated: CASSLAALGLGAGELFF.

The CDR3 DNA reads TGTGCCAGCAGCTTAGATCCGAGCGGGAGTCAGCAGTTCTTC. Protein product: CASSLDPSGSQQFF. The rearrangement joins TRBV11-2 to TRBJ2-1; 8 bases map to TRBD2. The length of the CDR3 is 14 residues. CDR1 SGHAT and CDR2 FQNNGV come from the germline V gene. V was clipped by 0 bases and J by 11 bases; unmatched bases: 6.

This rearrangement joins TRBV27 to TRBJ2-2; no clear D gene. The V gene's germline CDR1 is MNHEY and CDR2 SMNVEV (reference sequence). V was clipped by 3 bases and J by 2 bases, with 4 bases between them. The CDR3 loop spans 13 amino acids. CDR3 protein: CASSFLNTGELFF. The DNA for the CDR3 is TGTGCCAGCAGTTTTTTAAACACCGGGGAGCTGTTTTTT.

V gene TRBV28 combines with J gene TRBJ2-3, with a tentative D call TRBD2 (6 bases). From germline, CDR1 is MDHEN and CDR2 SYDVKM. V was pared by 4 bases and J by 2 bases, with 7 bases between. CDR3 length: 13 residues. The CDR3 spells CASSWGLTDTQYF. In DNA form, the CDR3 reads TGTGCCAGCAGTTGGGGACTCACAGATACGCAGTATTTT.

This chain uses TRBV29-1 with TRBJ2-7, with D possibly TRBD1 on 6 matching bases. The CDR3 extends over 14 amino acids. V shed 0 bases and J shed 5 bases, with 14 bases lying between them. CDR1 SQVTM and CDR2 ANQGSEA come from the germline V gene. The CDR3 sequence: CSVEDDDRFHEQYF. Written as DNA, the CDR3 is TGCAGCGTTGAAGACGACGACAGGTTCCACGAGCAGTACTTC.

The chain is built from TRBV11-2 and TRBJ2-7; 9 bases align to TRBD2. The V gene's germline CDR1 is SGHAT and CDR2 FQNNGV. Germline trimming cut 0 bases from V and 7 bases from J; bases unmatched to any gene: 7. The length of the CDR3 is 15 residues. DNA of the CDR3: TGTGCCAGCAGCTTAGATGGCCTAGCGGGATTTGAGCAGTACTTC. Its protein is CASSLDGLAGFEQYF.

The chain carries TRBV6-4 and TRBJ2-2; TRBD2 matches 10 bases. The J segment lost 6 bases and the V segment lost 3 bases, leaving 4 bases of the junction unmatched. The CDR3 runs to 15 residues. The V gene's germline CDR1 is MRHNA and CDR2 SNTAGT. The CDR3 is CASSEASGSSGELFF. In DNA form, the CDR3 reads TGTGCCAGCAGTGAGGCTAGCGGGAGTTCCGGGGAGCTGTTTTTT.

The J gene is TRBJ1-5, the V gene TRBV2; 7 positions match TRBD1. With 5 bases clipped from V and 4 bases from J, the junction kept 8 bases outside the gene matches. CDR3 length: 15 residues. The germline V gene encodes CDR1 SNHLY and CDR2 FYNNEI. CDR3 nucleotide sequence: TGTGCCAGCAGTTACCGGGACAGCGGTAATCAGCCCCAGCATTTT. This sequence encodes CASSYRDSGNQPQHF.

The chain recombines TRBV7-2 with TRBJ2-2; D unclear. Per the germline V gene, CDR1 is SGHTA and CDR2 is FQGNSA. Between the trimmed V and J ends, which lost 1 base and 5 bases, there was a span of 8 bases. The length of the CDR3 is 14 residues. CDR3 protein: CASSLVTATGELFF. The CDR3 coding sequence is TGTGCCAGCAGCTTAGTAACTGCAACCGGGGAGCTGTTTTTT.

The rearrangement uses TRBV28 and TRBJ2-7, with 7 positions matching TRBD2. The ends lost 7 bases at V and 6 bases at J; junction bases unmatched: 15. This CDR3 is built from 15 residues. The germline V gene encodes CDR1 MDHEN and CDR2 SYDVKM. In nucleotides, the CDR3 is TGTGCCAGCACTGCCGGGGGGAGAGGGGATTTCGAGCAGTACTTC. Translation: CASTAGGRGDFEQYF.

In DNA, the CDR3 is TGTGCCAGCAGCGGAAGGACGGGTCCTCTGGGGGGGCAGTACTTC. Amino acids: CASSGRTGPLGGQYF. The rearrangement joins TRBV5-6 to TRBJ2-7; possibly TRBD2 for D (6 bases). The CDR3 length is 15 residues. Per germline, CDR1 SGHDT and CDR2 YYEEEE. The V end lost 4 bases, the J end lost 9 bases, and 23 bases lay between the germline ends.